This T cell receptor (beta chain) stems from a study of blood T cell repertoires in COVID-19. In the study overall: Spain, Italy and the United States supplied samples that represented acute and convalescent COVID-19. T cells, B-cell-depleted T cells, or PBMCs provided the cDNA or gDNA that served as material.

The CDR3 has 14 amino acids. Germline assignment: CDR1 KGHSH and CDR2 LQKENI. The V and J ends lost 2 bases and 4 bases respectively, with 11 bases between them. In the authors' methods: Reference gene primer amplification yielded estimated nucleated cell counts. Clones were read by immunoSEQ multiplex PCR, and TCRdb kept only the in-frame ones, dropping some. Clone size and V and J calls were adopted from that table, with D and trimming inferred from the DNA. The sample yields about 140,000 clones, about 86% seen once. This TCR was recovered from a woman between 55 and 75 years old with acute or convalescent COVID-19. Sequencing used peripheral blood. V and J are TRBV18 and TRBJ2-5; D is undetermined. CDR3 nucleotides: TGTGCCAGCTCACCATCGATGCGAGGAGAGACCCAGTACTTC. It specifies CASSPSMRGETQYF.